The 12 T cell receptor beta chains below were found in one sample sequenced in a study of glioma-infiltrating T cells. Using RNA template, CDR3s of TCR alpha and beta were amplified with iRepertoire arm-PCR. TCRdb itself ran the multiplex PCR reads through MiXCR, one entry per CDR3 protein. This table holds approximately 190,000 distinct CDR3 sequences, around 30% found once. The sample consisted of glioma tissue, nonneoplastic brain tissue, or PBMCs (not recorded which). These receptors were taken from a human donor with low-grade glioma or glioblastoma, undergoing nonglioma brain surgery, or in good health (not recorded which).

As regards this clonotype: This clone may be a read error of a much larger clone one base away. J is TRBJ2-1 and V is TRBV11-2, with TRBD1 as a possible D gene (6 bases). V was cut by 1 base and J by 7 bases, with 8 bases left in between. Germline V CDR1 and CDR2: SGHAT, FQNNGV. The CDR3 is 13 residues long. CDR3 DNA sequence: TGTGCCAGCAGCTTAGGGACAGTGAATGAGCAGTTCTTC. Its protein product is CASSLGTVNEQFF.

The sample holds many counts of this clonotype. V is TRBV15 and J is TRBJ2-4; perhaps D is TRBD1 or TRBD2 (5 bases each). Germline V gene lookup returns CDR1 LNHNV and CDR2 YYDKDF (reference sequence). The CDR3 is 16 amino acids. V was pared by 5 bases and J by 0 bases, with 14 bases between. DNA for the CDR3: TGTGCCACCAGCGGGGGTCCGGGCCTAGCCAAAAACATTCAGTACTTC. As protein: CATSGGPGLAKNIQYF.

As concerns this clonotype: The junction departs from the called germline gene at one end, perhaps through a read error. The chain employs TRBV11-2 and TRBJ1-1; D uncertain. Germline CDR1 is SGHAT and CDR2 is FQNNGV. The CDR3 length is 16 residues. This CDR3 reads CAGSLGIVEGEVEAFF. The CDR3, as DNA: TGTGCCGGCAGCTTAGGAATAGTTGAGGGAGAGGTTGAAGCTTTCTTT.

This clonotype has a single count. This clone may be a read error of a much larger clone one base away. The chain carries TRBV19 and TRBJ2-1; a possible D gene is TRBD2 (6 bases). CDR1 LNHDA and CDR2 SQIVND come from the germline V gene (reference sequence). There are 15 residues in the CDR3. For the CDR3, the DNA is TGTGACAGTAGTACTGTTGGAGGGGTTTACAATGAGCAGTTCTTC. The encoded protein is CDSSTVGGVYNEQFF.

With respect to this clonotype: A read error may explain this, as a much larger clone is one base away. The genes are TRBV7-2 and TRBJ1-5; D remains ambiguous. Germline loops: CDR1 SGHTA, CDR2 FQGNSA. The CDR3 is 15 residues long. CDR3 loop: CASSFLEDSSQPQHF. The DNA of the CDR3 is TGTGCCAGCAGCTTCCTAGAGGATAGCAGTCAGCCCCAGCATTTT.

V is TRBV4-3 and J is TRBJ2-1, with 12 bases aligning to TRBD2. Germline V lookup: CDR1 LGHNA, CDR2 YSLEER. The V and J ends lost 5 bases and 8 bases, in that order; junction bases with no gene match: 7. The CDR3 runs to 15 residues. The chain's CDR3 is CASSSLTSGSDEQFF. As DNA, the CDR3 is TGCGCCAGCAGCTCCCTGACTAGCGGGAGCGATGAGCAGTTCTTC.

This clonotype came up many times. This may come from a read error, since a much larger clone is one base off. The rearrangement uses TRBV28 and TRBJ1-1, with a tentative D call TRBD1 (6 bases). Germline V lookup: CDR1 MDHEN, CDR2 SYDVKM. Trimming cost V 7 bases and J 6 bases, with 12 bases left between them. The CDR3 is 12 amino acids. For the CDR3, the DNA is TGTGCCAGCAACAGGGTGGAAGCTGAAGCTTTCTTT. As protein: CASNRVEAEAFF.

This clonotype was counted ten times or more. CDR3 nucleotides: TGCAGTGCTAGACAGGGGTACTACGAGCAGTACTTC. Translation: CSARQGYYEQYF. This chain connects TRBV20-1 to TRBJ2-7; D might be TRBD1 (6 bases). The CDR3 totals 12 residues. The V gene lost 2 bases and the J gene lost 3 bases, with 8 bases spanning the gap. Germline loops: CDR1 DFQATT, CDR2 SNEGSKA (reference sequence).

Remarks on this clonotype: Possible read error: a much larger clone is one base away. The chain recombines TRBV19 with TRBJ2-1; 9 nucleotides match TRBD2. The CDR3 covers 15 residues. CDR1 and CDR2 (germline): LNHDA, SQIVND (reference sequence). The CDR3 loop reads CAGSMIAGANNEQFF. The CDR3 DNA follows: TGTGCCGGTAGTATGATAGCGGGAGCAAACAATGAGCAGTTCTTC.

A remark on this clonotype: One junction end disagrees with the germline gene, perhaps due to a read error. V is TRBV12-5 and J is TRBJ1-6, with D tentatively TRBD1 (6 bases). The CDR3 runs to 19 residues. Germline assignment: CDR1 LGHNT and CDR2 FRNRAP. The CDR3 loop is CASVLVLFRGGGYNSPLHF. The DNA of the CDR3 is TGTGCTAGTGTTTTGGTCCTCTTCCGAGGGGGAGGGTATAATTCACCCCTCCACTTT.

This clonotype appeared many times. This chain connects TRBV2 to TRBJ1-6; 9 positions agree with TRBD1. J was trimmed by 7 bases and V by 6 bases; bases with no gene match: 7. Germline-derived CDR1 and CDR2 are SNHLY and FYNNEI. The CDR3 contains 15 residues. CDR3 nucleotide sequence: TGTGCCAGCAGAGCTCTGACAGGGGGGAATTCACCCCTCCACTTT. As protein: CASRALTGGNSPLHF.

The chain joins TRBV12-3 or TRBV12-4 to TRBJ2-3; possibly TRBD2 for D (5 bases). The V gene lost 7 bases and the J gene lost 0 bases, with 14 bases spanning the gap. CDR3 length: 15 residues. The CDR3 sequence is CASTPGRTSTDTQYF. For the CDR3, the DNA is TGTGCCAGCACCCCCGGGCGGACTAGCACAGATACGCAGTATTTT.